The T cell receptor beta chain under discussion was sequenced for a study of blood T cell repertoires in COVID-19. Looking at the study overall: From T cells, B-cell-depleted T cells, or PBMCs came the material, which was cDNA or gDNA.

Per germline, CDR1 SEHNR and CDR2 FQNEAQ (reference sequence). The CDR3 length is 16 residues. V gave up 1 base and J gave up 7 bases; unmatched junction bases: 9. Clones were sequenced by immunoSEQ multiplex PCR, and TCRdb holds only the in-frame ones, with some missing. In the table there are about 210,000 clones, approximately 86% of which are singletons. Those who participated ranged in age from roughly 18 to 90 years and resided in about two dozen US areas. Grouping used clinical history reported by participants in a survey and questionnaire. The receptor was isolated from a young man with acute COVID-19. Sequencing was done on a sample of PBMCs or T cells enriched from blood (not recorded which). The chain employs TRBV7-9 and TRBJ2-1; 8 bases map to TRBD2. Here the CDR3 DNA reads TGTGCCAGCAGCTTAGACCTCCCGGGAGGGAAGAATGAGCAGTTCTTC. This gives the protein CASSLDLPGGKNEQFF.